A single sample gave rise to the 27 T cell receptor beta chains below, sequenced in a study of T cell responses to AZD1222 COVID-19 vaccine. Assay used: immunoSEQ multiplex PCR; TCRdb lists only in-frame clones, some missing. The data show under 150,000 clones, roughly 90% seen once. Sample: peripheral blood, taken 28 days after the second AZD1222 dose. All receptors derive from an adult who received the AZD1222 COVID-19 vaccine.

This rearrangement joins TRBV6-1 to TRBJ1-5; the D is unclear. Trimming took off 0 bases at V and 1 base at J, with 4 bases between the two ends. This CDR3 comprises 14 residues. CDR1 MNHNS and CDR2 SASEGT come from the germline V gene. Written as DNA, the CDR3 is TGTGCCAGCAGTGAAGCCGGCAGCAATCAGCCCCAGCATTTT. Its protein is CASSEAGSNQPQHF.

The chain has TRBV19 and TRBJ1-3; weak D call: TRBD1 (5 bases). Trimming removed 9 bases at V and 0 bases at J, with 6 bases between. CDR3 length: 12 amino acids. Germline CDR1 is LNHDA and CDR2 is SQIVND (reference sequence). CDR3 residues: CASGTSGNTIYF. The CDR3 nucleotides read TGTGCCAGCGGGACCTCTGGAAACACCATATATTTT. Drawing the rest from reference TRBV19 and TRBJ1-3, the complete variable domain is DGGITQSPKYLFRKEGQNVTLSCEQNLNHDAMYWYRQDPGQGLRLIYYSQIVNDFQKGDIAEGYSVSREKKESFPLTVTSAQKNPTAFYLCASGTSGNTIYFGEGSWLTVV.

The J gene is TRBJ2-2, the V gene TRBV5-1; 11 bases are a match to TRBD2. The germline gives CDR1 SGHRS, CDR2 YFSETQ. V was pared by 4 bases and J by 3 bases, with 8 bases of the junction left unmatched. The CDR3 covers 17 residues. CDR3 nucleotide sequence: TGCGCCAGCAGCCTCCAGACTAGCGGGGTTTACACCGGGGAGCTGTTTTTT. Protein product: CASSLQTSGVYTGELFF.

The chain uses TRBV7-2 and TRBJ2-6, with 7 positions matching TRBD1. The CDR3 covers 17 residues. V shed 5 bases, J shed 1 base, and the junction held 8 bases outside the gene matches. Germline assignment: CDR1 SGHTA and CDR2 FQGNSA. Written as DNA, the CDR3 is TGTGCCAGCAGCCCTCGGACAGGCGAATCTGGGGCCAACGTCCTGACTTTC. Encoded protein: CASSPRTGESGANVLTF.

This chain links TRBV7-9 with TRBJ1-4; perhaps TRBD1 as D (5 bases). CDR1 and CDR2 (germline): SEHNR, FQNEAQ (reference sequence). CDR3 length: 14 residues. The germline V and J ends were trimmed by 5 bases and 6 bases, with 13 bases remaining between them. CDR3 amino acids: CASSHGGGDEKLFF. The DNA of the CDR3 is TGTGCCAGCAGCCACGGGGGAGGGGATGAAAAACTGTTTTTT.

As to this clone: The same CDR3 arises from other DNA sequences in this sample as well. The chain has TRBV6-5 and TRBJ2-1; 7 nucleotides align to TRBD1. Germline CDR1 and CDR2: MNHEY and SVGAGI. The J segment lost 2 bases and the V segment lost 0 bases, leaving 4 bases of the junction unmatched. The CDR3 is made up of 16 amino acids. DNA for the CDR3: TGTGCCAGCAGTTACTCAAACAGGGGTGCCTACAATGAGCAGTTCTTC. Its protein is CASSYSNRGAYNEQFF.

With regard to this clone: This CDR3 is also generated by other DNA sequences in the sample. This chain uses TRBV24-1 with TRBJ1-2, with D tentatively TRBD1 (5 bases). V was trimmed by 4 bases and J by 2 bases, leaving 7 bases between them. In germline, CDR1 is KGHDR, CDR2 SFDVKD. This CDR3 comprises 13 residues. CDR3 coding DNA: TGTGCCACCAGTGACGGGGGGAACTATGGCTACACCTTC. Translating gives CATSDGGNYGYTF.

CDR3 sequence: CASSQAAPEAFF. The DNA of the CDR3 is TGTGCCAGCAGCCAAGCGGCTCCTGAAGCTTTCTTT. The chain carries TRBV4-2 and TRBJ1-1, with D unresolved. The CDR3 loop spans 12 amino acids. Germline CDR1 and CDR2: LGHNA and YNFKEQ. The V and J ends lost 1 base and 6 bases respectively, with 6 bases between them.

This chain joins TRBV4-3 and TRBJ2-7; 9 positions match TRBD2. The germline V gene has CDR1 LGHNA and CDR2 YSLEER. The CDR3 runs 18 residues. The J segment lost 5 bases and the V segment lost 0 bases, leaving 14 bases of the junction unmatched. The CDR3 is CASSQDYLGGSGRNEQYF. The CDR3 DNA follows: TGCGCCAGCAGCCAAGATTACCTCGGCGGTAGCGGGAGAAACGAGCAGTACTTC.

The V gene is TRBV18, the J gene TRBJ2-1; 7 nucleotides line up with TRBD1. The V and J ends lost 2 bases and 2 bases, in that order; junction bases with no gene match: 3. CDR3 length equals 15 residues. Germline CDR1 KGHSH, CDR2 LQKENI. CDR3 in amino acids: CASSPGQGAYNEQFF. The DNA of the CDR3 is TGTGCCAGCTCACCAGGTCAGGGGGCCTACAATGAGCAGTTCTTC.

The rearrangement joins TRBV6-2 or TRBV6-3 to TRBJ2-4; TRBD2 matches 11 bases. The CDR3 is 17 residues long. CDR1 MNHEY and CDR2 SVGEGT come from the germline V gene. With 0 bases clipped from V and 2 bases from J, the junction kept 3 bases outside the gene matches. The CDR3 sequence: CASSYSGTSGSKNIQYF. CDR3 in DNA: TGTGCCAGCAGTTACTCGGGGACTAGCGGTTCCAAAAACATTCAGTACTTC.

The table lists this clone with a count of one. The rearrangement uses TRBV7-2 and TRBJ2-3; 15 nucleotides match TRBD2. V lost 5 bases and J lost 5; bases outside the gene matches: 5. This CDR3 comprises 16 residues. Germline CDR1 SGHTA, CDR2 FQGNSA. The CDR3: CASSRTSGGAKDTQYF. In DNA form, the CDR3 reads TGTGCCAGCAGCCGGACTAGCGGGGGGGCGAAAGATACGCAGTATTTT.

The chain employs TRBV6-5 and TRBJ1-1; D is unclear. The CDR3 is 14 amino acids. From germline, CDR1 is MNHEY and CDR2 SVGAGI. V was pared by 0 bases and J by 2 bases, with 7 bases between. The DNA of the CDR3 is TGTGCCAGCAGTTACTCTTACAGTAACACTGAAGCTTTCTTT. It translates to CASSYSYSNTEAFF.

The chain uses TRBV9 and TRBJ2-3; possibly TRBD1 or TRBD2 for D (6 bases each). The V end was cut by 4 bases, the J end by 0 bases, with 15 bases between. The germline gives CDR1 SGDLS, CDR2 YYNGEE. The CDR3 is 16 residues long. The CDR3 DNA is TGTGCCAGCAGCCCGAGCTTCGGGGGCAGCACAGATACGCAGTATTTT. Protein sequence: CASSPSFGGSTDTQYF. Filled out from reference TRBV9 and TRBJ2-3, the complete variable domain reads DSGVTQTPKHLITATGQRVTLRCSPRSGDLSVYWYQQSLDQGLQFLIQYYNGEERAKGNILERFSAQQFPDLHSELNLSSLELGDSALYFCASSPSFGGSTDTQYFGPGTRLTVL.

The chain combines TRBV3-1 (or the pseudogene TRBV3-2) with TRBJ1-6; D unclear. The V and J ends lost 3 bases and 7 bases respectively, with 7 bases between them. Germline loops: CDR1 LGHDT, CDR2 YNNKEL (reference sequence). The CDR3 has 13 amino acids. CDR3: CASSQDLNSPLHF. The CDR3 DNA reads TGTGCCAGCAGCCAGGACCTAAATTCACCCCTCCACTTT.

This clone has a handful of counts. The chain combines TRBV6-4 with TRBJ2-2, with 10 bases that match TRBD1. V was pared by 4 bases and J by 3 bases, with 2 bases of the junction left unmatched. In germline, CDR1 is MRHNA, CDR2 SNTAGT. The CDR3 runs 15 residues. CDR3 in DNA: TGTGCCAGCAGTGTCGGGACAGGGGACACCGGGGAGCTGTTTTTT. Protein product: CASSVGTGDTGELFF.

The CDR3 DNA is TGTGCCAGCAGACTGGAGGGGGGCGCCTACAATGAGCAGTTCTTC. Encoded protein: CASRLEGGAYNEQFF. The chain employs TRBV3-1 (or the pseudogene TRBV3-2) and TRBJ2-1; D is perhaps TRBD1 or TRBD2 (6 bases each). V lost 6 bases and J lost 2, with 14 bases in between. CDR3 length: 15 residues. The germline CDR1 and CDR2 sequences are LGHDT and YNNKEL (reference sequence).

The CDR3 DNA is TGTGCCACCAGTGACCCTAGCGGAGACAATGAGCAGTTCTTC. Encoded protein: CATSDPSGDNEQFF. The rearrangement links TRBV24-1 to TRBJ2-1, with 7 bases matching TRBD2. Germline trimming cut 4 bases from V and 5 bases from J; bases unmatched to any gene: 4. CDR3 length: 14 residues. CDR1 and CDR2 from the germline V gene are KGHDR and SFDVKD.

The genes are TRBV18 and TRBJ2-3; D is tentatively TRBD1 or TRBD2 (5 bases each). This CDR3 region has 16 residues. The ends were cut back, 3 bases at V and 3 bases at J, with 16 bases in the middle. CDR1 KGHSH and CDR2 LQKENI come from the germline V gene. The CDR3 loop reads CASSPPRGTETDTQYF. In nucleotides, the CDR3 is TGTGCCAGCTCACCGCCCCGAGGGACCGAGACAGATACGCAGTATTTT. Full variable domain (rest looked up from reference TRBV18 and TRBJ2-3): NAGVMQNPRHLVRRRGQEARLRCSPMKGHSHVYWYRQLPEEGLKFMVYLQKENIIDESGMPKERFSAEFPKEGPSILRIQQVVRGDSAAYFCASSPPRGTETDTQYFGPGTRLTVL.

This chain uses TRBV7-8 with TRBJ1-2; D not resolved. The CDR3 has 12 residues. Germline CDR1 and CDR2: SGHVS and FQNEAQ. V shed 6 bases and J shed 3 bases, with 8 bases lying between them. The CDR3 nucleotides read TGTGCCAGCAGTTCGGGCGACTATGGCTACACCTTC. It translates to CASSSGDYGYTF.

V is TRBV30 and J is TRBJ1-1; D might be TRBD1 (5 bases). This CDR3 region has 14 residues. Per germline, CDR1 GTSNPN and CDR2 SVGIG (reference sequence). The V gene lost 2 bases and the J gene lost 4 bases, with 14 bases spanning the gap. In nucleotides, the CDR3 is TGTGCCTGGAGTTCGGGTCGGGGCTTCACTGAAGCTTTCTTT. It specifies CAWSSGRGFTEAFF. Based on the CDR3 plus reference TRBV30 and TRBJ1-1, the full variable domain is SQTIHQWPATLVQPVGSPLSLECTVEGTSNPNLYWYRQAAGRGLQLLFYSVGIGQISSEVPQNLSASRPQDRQFILSSKKLLLSDSGFYLCAWSSGRGFTEAFFGQGTRLTVV.

As DNA, the CDR3 is TGTGCCAGCAGCTCCCTGGACAGGTACTCCTACGAGCAGTACTTC. Residues: CASSSLDRYSYEQYF. V and J are TRBV7-6 and TRBJ2-7, with 7 bases that match TRBD1. Per the germline V gene, CDR1 is SGHVS and CDR2 is FNYEAQ. The CDR3 runs 15 residues. V gave up 4 bases and J gave up 0 bases; unmatched junction bases: 6.

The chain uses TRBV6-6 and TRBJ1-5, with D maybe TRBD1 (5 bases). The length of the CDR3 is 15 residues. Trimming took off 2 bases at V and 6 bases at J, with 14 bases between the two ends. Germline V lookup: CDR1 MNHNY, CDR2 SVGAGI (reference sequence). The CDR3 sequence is CASSYAGDGGQPQHF. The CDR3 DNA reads TGTGCCAGCAGTTACGCTGGGGACGGAGGTCAGCCCCAGCATTTT.

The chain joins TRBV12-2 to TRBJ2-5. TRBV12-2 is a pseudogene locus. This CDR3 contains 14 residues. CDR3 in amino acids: CASRLEPNQETQYF. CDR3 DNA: TGTGCAAGTCGCTTAGAACCGAACCAAGAGACCCAGTACTTC.

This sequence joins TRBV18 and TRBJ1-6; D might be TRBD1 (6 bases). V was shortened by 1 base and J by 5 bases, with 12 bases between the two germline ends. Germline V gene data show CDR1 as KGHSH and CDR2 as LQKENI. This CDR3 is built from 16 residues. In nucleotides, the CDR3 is TGTGCCAGCTCACCACTTCCAACAGGGAATAATTCACCCCTCCACTTT. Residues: CASSPLPTGNNSPLHF.

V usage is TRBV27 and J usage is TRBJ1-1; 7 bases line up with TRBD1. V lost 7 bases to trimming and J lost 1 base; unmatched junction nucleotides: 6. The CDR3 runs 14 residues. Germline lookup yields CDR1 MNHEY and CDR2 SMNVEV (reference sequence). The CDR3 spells CASITNRGNTEAFF. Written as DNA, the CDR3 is TGTGCCAGCATCACGAACAGGGGGAACACTGAAGCTTTCTTT.

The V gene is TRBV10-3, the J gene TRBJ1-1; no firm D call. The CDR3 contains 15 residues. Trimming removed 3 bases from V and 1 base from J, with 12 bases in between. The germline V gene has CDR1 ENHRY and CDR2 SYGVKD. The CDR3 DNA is TGTGCCATCAGTGAACCCGGGGAGGGGAACACTGAAGCTTTCTTT. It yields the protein CAISEPGEGNTEAFF.